A selection of T cell receptor beta chains follows, all from one sample in a study of shared clonotypes between healthy human individuals. The repertoire was sequenced with immunoSEQ multiplex PCR; TCRdb's copy has only in-frame clones and lacks some. The sample includes over a million clones, around 95% seen only once; the top ten take 0.95% to 1.5%. The material sequenced was naive CD4+ T cells sorted from blood. The receptors originated from a man aged 25-45 years in good health. Each CDR3 is given with its conserved first and last residue. A D gene is named only where the DNA matches it firmly. Size is omitted from some rows. Given values are once, few, many or a class for expanded clones.

CDR3 DNA: TGTGCCAGCAGCTTGGGTGGCAGCTACTATGGCTACACCTTC; CDR3 protein: CASSLGGSYYGYTF; D gene: NA; V gene: TRBV5-4; J gene: TRBJ1-2; CDR3 length: 14; clone size: NA
CDR3 DNA: TGCGCCAGCAGCTTGGGCAGGGTGAATGAGCAGTTCTTC; CDR3 protein: CASSLGRVNEQFF; D gene: NA; V gene: TRBV5-1; J gene: TRBJ2-1; CDR3 length: 13; clone size: NA
CDR3 DNA: TGTGCTAGTGGTTTGGTACCGGGAAACTATGGCTACACCTTC; CDR3 protein: CASGLVPGNYGYTF; D gene: NA; V gene: TRBV12-5; J gene: TRBJ1-2; CDR3 length: 14; clone size: NA
CDR3 DNA: TGTGCCAGCAGTTTACCCTGGGCCGGAGGAAACACCATATATTTT; CDR3 protein: CASSLPWAGGNTIYF; D gene: NA; V gene: TRBV28; J gene: TRBJ1-3; CDR3 length: 15; clone size: once
CDR3 DNA: TGTGCCAGCAGGGAAGCGGGAGGGAACACCGGGGAGCTGTTTTTT; CDR3 protein: CASREAGGNTGELFF; D gene: TRBD2; V gene: TRBV28; J gene: TRBJ2-2; CDR3 length: 15; clone size: NA
CDR3 DNA: TGTGCCAGCAGCTTATCTCGTTCAGTCCGCTACGAGCAGTACTTC; CDR3 protein: CASSLSRSVRYEQYF; D gene: NA; V gene: TRBV7-8; J gene: TRBJ2-7; CDR3 length: 15; clone size: NA
CDR3 DNA: TGTGCCTGGAGTGTCGCCCTCTTGAATGAGCAGTTCTTC; CDR3 protein: CAWSVALLNEQFF; D gene: NA; V gene: TRBV30; J gene: TRBJ2-1; CDR3 length: 13; clone size: NA
CDR3 DNA: TGTGCCAGCAGCGTAGATCCAGCCTCCTACGAGCAGTACTTC; CDR3 protein: CASSVDPASYEQYF; D gene: NA; V gene: TRBV9; J gene: TRBJ2-7; CDR3 length: 14; clone size: NA
CDR3 DNA: TGCGCCAGCAGCTTGGCCGCAGGAACAGATACGCAGTATTTT; CDR3 protein: CASSLAAGTDTQYF; D gene: NA; V gene: TRBV5-1; J gene: TRBJ2-3; CDR3 length: 14; clone size: NA
CDR3 DNA: TGTACCAGCAGTGAGACTAGCGTGTCCGACGAGCAGTACTTC; CDR3 protein: CTSSETSVSDEQYF; D gene: TRBD2; V gene: TRBV2; J gene: TRBJ2-7; CDR3 length: 14; clone size: NA
CDR3 DNA: TGTGCCAGCAGCCCGAGGCTACGGACTAGCGGGAGGGATTTAGATACGCAGTATTTT; CDR3 protein: CASSPRLRTSGRDLDTQYF; D gene: TRBD2; V gene: TRBV9; J gene: TRBJ2-3; CDR3 length: 19; clone size: once
CDR3 DNA: TGCGCCAGCAGCCGGGGACTAGCGGGAGGCGCCCAAGAGACCCAGTACTTC; CDR3 protein: CASSRGLAGGAQETQYF; D gene: TRBD2; V gene: TRBV4-3; J gene: TRBJ2-5; CDR3 length: 17; clone size: NA
CDR3 DNA: TGTGGATCTGGACAGAACACAGATACGCAGTATTTT; CDR3 protein: CGSGQNTDTQYF; D gene: NA; V gene: TRBV19; J gene: TRBJ2-3; CDR3 length: 12; clone size: NA
CDR3 DNA: TGTGCCAGCAGTGAAAGCGAAACCTCCTACAATGAGCAGTTCTTC; CDR3 protein: CASSESETSYNEQFF; D gene: NA; V gene: TRBV6-4; J gene: TRBJ2-1; CDR3 length: 15; clone size: NA
CDR3 DNA: TGTGCCAGCAGCAGTTTACAAGGGGTGCCCTACAATGAGCAGTTCTTC; CDR3 protein: CASSSLQGVPYNEQFF; D gene: NA; V gene: TRBV27; J gene: TRBJ2-1; CDR3 length: 16; clone size: NA
CDR3 DNA: TGCGCCAGCAGCTTGGCCGGGACAGGGGAAGGAAAACTGTTTTTT; CDR3 protein: CASSLAGTGEGKLFF; D gene: TRBD1; V gene: TRBV5-1; J gene: TRBJ1-4; CDR3 length: 15; clone size: NA
CDR3 DNA: TGTGCCAGCAGATCTGTGCCAAGGGGATTTAGCACAGATACGCAGTATTTT; CDR3 protein: CASRSVPRGFSTDTQYF; D gene: NA; V gene: TRBV7-9; J gene: TRBJ2-3; CDR3 length: 17; clone size: NA
CDR3 DNA: TGTGCCTGGAGTGGATCCTCCACAGGGGAGCAGTTCTTC; CDR3 protein: CAWSGSSTGEQFF; D gene: NA; V gene: TRBV30; J gene: TRBJ2-1; CDR3 length: 13; clone size: NA
CDR3 DNA: TGTGCCAGCAGCTTGTTGGGGGGTACTAGCACAGATACGCAGTATTTT; CDR3 protein: CASSLLGGTSTDTQYF; D gene: NA; V gene: TRBV5-4; J gene: TRBJ2-3; CDR3 length: 16; clone size: NA
CDR3 DNA: TGTGCCAGCAGTTTATGGGGGGGGAGGGTAGGCAATCAGCCCCAGCATTTT; CDR3 protein: CASSLWGGRVGNQPQHF; D gene: NA; V gene: TRBV27; J gene: TRBJ1-5; CDR3 length: 17; clone size: NA
CDR3 DNA: TGTGCCAGCAGCACCCCGGACTGGTTTCCGAACACCGGGGAGCTGTTTTTT; CDR3 protein: CASSTPDWFPNTGELFF; D gene: NA; V gene: TRBV7-9; J gene: TRBJ2-2; CDR3 length: 17; clone size: NA
CDR3 DNA: TGTGCCAGTAAAGCGATCGGCAGGGCGGCTGAAAAACTGTTTTTT; CDR3 protein: CASKAIGRAAEKLFF; D gene: NA; V gene: TRBV19; J gene: TRBJ1-4; CDR3 length: 15; clone size: NA
CDR3 DNA: TGTGCCAGCAGTTATTGGGGGGCGGGCACCGGGGAGCTGTTTTTT; CDR3 protein: CASSYWGAGTGELFF; D gene: NA; V gene: TRBV6-5; J gene: TRBJ2-2; CDR3 length: 15; clone size: NA
CDR3 DNA: TGTGCCAGCAGTGAAGGCTTTAGCGGGCACAATGAGCAGTTCTTC; CDR3 protein: CASSEGFSGHNEQFF; D gene: TRBD2; V gene: TRBV2; J gene: TRBJ2-1; CDR3 length: 15; clone size: NA
CDR3 DNA: TGTGCCAGCAGCTTGGCTCTAGCGGGAGGGACCTACGAGCAGTACTTC; CDR3 protein: CASSLALAGGTYEQYF; D gene: TRBD2; V gene: TRBV5-4; J gene: TRBJ2-7; CDR3 length: 16; clone size: NA
CDR3 DNA: TGTGCCAGCAGCTTGGAGCCCGGGCCAAGCTTTACTTTC; CDR3 protein: CASSLEPGPSFTF; D gene: NA; V gene: TRBV5-4; J gene: TRBJ2-6; CDR3 length: 13; clone size: NA
CDR3 DNA: TGTGCCAGCGGGGGGACAGGGGGCACGACTGGCTACACCTTC; CDR3 protein: CASGGTGGTTGYTF; D gene: TRBD1; V gene: TRBV9; J gene: TRBJ1-2; CDR3 length: 14; clone size: NA
CDR3 DNA: TGTGCCAGCCCCGGGGAAGCGGGAGTGGGGAGCCAAGAGACCCAGTACTTC; CDR3 protein: CASPGEAGVGSQETQYF; D gene: TRBD2; V gene: TRBV5-6; J gene: TRBJ2-5; CDR3 length: 17; clone size: NA
CDR3 DNA: TGTGCCAGCAGCCCAGGGACTAGCGGCCTCCAAGAGACCCAGTACTTC; CDR3 protein: CASSPGTSGLQETQYF; D gene: TRBD2; V gene: TRBV9; J gene: TRBJ2-5; CDR3 length: 16; clone size: NA
CDR3 DNA: TGTGCCAGCTCACCAACTAGCGGGACGGGCGAGCAGTACTTC; CDR3 protein: CASSPTSGTGEQYF; D gene: TRBD2; V gene: TRBV18; J gene: TRBJ2-7; CDR3 length: 14; clone size: once
CDR3 DNA: TGCGCCAGCAGTGTGAGCGGACCGTATAGCAATCAGCCCCAGCATTTT; CDR3 protein: CASSVSGPYSNQPQHF; D gene: NA; V gene: TRBV10-2; J gene: TRBJ1-5; CDR3 length: 16; clone size: NA
CDR3 DNA: TGTGCCAGTAGTCCGTCCGTTGGGCTAGCGGGAGGAAATGAGCAGTTCTTC; CDR3 protein: CASSPSVGLAGGNEQFF; D gene: TRBD2; V gene: TRBV19; J gene: TRBJ2-1; CDR3 length: 17; clone size: NA
CDR3 DNA: TGCGCCAGCACCCAACTAGCGGTGGGCTACAATGAGCAGTTCTTC; CDR3 protein: CASTQLAVGYNEQFF; D gene: TRBD2; V gene: TRBV4-1; J gene: TRBJ2-1; CDR3 length: 15; clone size: NA
CDR3 DNA: TGTGCCAGCAGCCAAGAGATCCACCCCGAGGTCGCCTACGAGCAGTACTTC; CDR3 protein: CASSQEIHPEVAYEQYF; D gene: NA; V gene: TRBV14; J gene: TRBJ2-7; CDR3 length: 17; clone size: NA
CDR3 DNA: TGTGCCAGCAGCTTGAGGACTAGCGGGAGGGCCAACACCGGGGAGCTGTTTTTT; CDR3 protein: CASSLRTSGRANTGELFF; D gene: TRBD2; V gene: TRBV7-2; J gene: TRBJ2-2; CDR3 length: 18; clone size: NA
CDR3 DNA: TGTGCCAGCAGCTTAGAAGGGGGCGTCCTGACTTTC; CDR3 protein: CASSLEGGVLTF; D gene: NA; V gene: TRBV11-3; J gene: TRBJ2-6; CDR3 length: 12; clone size: NA
CDR3 DNA: TGTGCCAGCAGGAAAGCGGGAATGAACTACGAGCAGTACTTC; CDR3 protein: CASRKAGMNYEQYF; D gene: TRBD2; V gene: TRBV27; J gene: TRBJ2-7; CDR3 length: 14; clone size: NA
CDR3 DNA: TGCGCCAGCAGCTTGGTTCTAGCGGGAGTTGAGCAGTTCTTC; CDR3 protein: CASSLVLAGVEQFF; D gene: TRBD2; V gene: TRBV5-1; J gene: TRBJ2-1; CDR3 length: 14; clone size: NA
CDR3 DNA: TGTGCCAGCAGTACACGGGCCCCGAACACTGAAGCTTTCTTT; CDR3 protein: CASSTRAPNTEAFF; D gene: NA; V gene: TRBV6-1; J gene: TRBJ1-1; CDR3 length: 14; clone size: NA
CDR3 DNA: TGTGCCAGCTCACCACTAGAGGGAACCTCCTACGAGCAGTACTTC; CDR3 protein: CASSPLEGTSYEQYF; D gene: NA; V gene: TRBV18; J gene: TRBJ2-7; CDR3 length: 15; clone size: NA
CDR3 DNA: TGTGCCAGCAGCTTTAACACCGGGGAGCTGTTTTTT; CDR3 protein: CASSFNTGELFF; D gene: NA; V gene: TRBV11-3; J gene: TRBJ2-2; CDR3 length: 12; clone size: NA
CDR3 DNA: TGTGCCAGCAGCCAGAGTCCGGGACAGCTATACGAGCAGTACTTC; CDR3 protein: CASSQSPGQLYEQYF; D gene: TRBD1; V gene: TRBV11-2; J gene: TRBJ2-7; CDR3 length: 15; clone size: NA
CDR3 DNA: TGTGCCAGCAGCGTAGCAGCGGGCCGCAACACAGATACGCAGTATTTT; CDR3 protein: CASSVAAGRNTDTQYF; D gene: NA; V gene: TRBV9; J gene: TRBJ2-3; CDR3 length: 16; clone size: NA
CDR3 DNA: TGTGCCAGTAGTCCCCTAGCGAGCTCCAATGAGCAGTTCTTC; CDR3 protein: CASSPLASSNEQFF; D gene: NA; V gene: TRBV19; J gene: TRBJ2-1; CDR3 length: 14; clone size: NA
CDR3 DNA: TGTGCCAGCAGGGACAGGGGCTGGACTGAAGCTTTCTTT; CDR3 protein: CASRDRGWTEAFF; D gene: TRBD1; V gene: TRBV28; J gene: TRBJ1-1; CDR3 length: 13; clone size: NA
CDR3 DNA: TGTGCCAGCAGTCGGGGAGGTGAAGCTTTCTTT; CDR3 protein: CASSRGGEAFF; D gene: NA; V gene: TRBV27; J gene: TRBJ1-1; CDR3 length: 11; clone size: NA
CDR3 DNA: TGCGCCAGCAGCCAAAATGGAGCCCAGGGGTATGGCTACACCTTC; CDR3 protein: CASSQNGAQGYGYTF; D gene: NA; V gene: TRBV4-3; J gene: TRBJ1-2; CDR3 length: 15; clone size: NA
CDR3 DNA: TGTGCCAGCAGCTTATTTGGTGCGGTGGGTGGCTACACCTTC; CDR3 protein: CASSLFGAVGGYTF; D gene: NA; V gene: TRBV7-9; J gene: TRBJ1-2; CDR3 length: 14; clone size: NA
CDR3 DNA: TGTGCCTCCCTGCGGACAGATACGCAGTATTTT; CDR3 protein: CASLRTDTQYF; D gene: NA; V gene: TRBV6-1; J gene: TRBJ2-3; CDR3 length: 11; clone size: few
CDR3 DNA: TGTGCCAGCAGCTTAGCGTTAGTGCGGCCCCAGCATTTT; CDR3 protein: CASSLALVRPQHF; D gene: NA; V gene: TRBV11-3; J gene: TRBJ1-5; CDR3 length: 13; clone size: NA
CDR3 DNA: TGTGCCAGCAGCCGTGGGAATGAGATACAAGGTATCCATGAGCAGTTCTTC; CDR3 protein: CASSRGNEIQGIHEQFF; D gene: NA; V gene: TRBV9; J gene: TRBJ2-1; CDR3 length: 17; clone size: NA
CDR3 DNA: TGTGCCAGCAGTCCCGGTGACAGGACTAACTATGGCTACACCTTC; CDR3 protein: CASSPGDRTNYGYTF; D gene: NA; V gene: TRBV28; J gene: TRBJ1-2; CDR3 length: 15; clone size: NA
CDR3 DNA: TGTGCCAGTAGTGGACGGGACAGGGGTAAACTTGAGCAGTTCTTC; CDR3 protein: CASSGRDRGKLEQFF; D gene: TRBD1; V gene: TRBV19; J gene: TRBJ2-1; CDR3 length: 15; clone size: NA
CDR3 DNA: TGTGCCAGCAGCGGACAACAAAACAGGGTTGAGCAGTTCTTC; CDR3 protein: CASSGQQNRVEQFF; D gene: NA; V gene: TRBV9; J gene: TRBJ2-1; CDR3 length: 14; clone size: NA
CDR3 DNA: TGCAGCGTGGGAGGGCTTGATTACGAGCAGTACTTC; CDR3 protein: CSVGGLDYEQYF; D gene: TRBD2; V gene: TRBV29-1; J gene: TRBJ2-7; CDR3 length: 12; clone size: NA
CDR3 DNA: TGCGCCAGCAGCCCCATCGGGGGAGGGCGAAGCCCCTACGAGCAGTACTTC; CDR3 protein: CASSPIGGGRSPYEQYF; D gene: TRBD2; V gene: TRBV10-1; J gene: TRBJ2-7; CDR3 length: 17; clone size: NA
CDR3 DNA: TGCGCCAGCAGCTTGTTCGGGCACACAGATACGCAGTATTTT; CDR3 protein: CASSLFGHTDTQYF; D gene: NA; V gene: TRBV5-1; J gene: TRBJ2-3; CDR3 length: 14; clone size: NA
CDR3 DNA: TGCGCCAGCAGCCAAGCTTCGAACGTCCGGTCCTATGGCTACACCTTC; CDR3 protein: CASSQASNVRSYGYTF; D gene: NA; V gene: TRBV4-3; J gene: TRBJ1-2; CDR3 length: 16; clone size: NA
CDR3 DNA: TGTGCCAGCAGCTACGGACTAGCGGGAGTGGATGAGCAGTTCTTC; CDR3 protein: CASSYGLAGVDEQFF; D gene: TRBD2; V gene: TRBV5-6; J gene: TRBJ2-1; CDR3 length: 15; clone size: NA
CDR3 DNA: TGTGCCAGCAGGACTAGTTCGAACACCGGGGAGCTGTTTTTT; CDR3 protein: CASRTSSNTGELFF; D gene: NA; V gene: TRBV6-4; J gene: TRBJ2-2; CDR3 length: 14; clone size: NA